This record looks at one TCR beta chain sequence and its context. The antigen is not known. The data belong to a study of response to subunit inactivated influenza vaccine. Study observations and caveats: The study's authors posited that every seasonal influenza vaccination enlists few new T cells.

V was shortened by 6 bases and J by 3 bases, with 8 bases between the two germline ends. CDR1 LGHNT and CDR2 FRNRAP come from the germline V gene. The CDR3 is 12 residues long. TCRdb reprocessed the RT-PCR reads via MiXCR and lists one record per CDR3 protein. The repertoire holds fewer than 250,000 distinct CDR3 sequences, 13% to 15% seen once, with about a quarter in the top ten. The input for sequencing was CD8+ T cells sorted from PBMCs, taken 4 to 6 days after vaccination. The chain carries TRBV12-5 and TRBJ2-5; D not certain. This receptor was obtained from a man in his forties or fifties who received an inactivated influenza vaccine. The DNA for the CDR3 is TGTGCTAGTGGACATACAGAAGAGACCCAGTACTTC. Its protein is CASGHTEETQYF.